This T cell receptor (beta chain) comes out of a study of shared clonotypes between healthy human individuals. Notes on the study in general: Several donors had roughly 5% of their naive CD4 clonotypes in common. Estimated richness values were generally larger in naive subsets than in memory subsets.

For this clone: The antigen remains undetermined.

The naive CD8 population came from CD45RO-negative cells selected for CCR7, without terminally differentiated effector memory CD45RA+ cells. At deep level, the assay was performed. Genomic DNA belonging to each subset was distributed in equal measure over several immunoSEQ plates. Libraries were prepared by immunoSEQ multiplex PCR; TCRdb keeps only in-frame clonotypes and omits some of them. The table records hundreds of thousands of clones, approximately 95% of them present only once. The source is a woman aged 30 to 39 in good health. The sequenced material came from naive CD8+ T cells sorted from blood.

CDR3 sequence: CATIAGPEQYF. The CDR3 coding sequence is TGTGCCACCATAGCGGGACCCGAGCAGTACTTC. The chain couples TRBV27 to TRBJ2-7, with 8 bases aligning to TRBD2. The CDR3 is 11 residues long. V trimming: 10 bases; J trimming: 6 bases; junction bases outside the gene matches: 5. Germline V gene lookup returns CDR1 MNHEY and CDR2 SMNVEV (reference sequence).